Listed below are T cell receptor beta chains from one sample, sequenced in a study of CD8+CD57+ T cells in acquired aplastic anemia. A single record per CDR3 protein comes from TCRdb applying MiXCR to the reads. The sample consists of around 430,000 distinct CDR3 sequences, around 30% of them appearing once. Sequencing was carried out using sorted CD4+, CD8+, or CD8+CD57+ T cells (not recorded which) from PBMCs. Receptors originate from a human donor with aplastic anemia. Both conserved end residues are part of each CDR3. The D gene is left open where the match is weak. For some rows the clone size is stated as once, few or many, or as a class when expanded; others skip it.

CDR3: CASSFGGWPSYGYTF
DNA: TGTGCCAGCAGTTTCGGGGGGTGGCCCAGTTATGGCTACACCTTC
J: TRBJ1-2
D: .
V: TRBV25-1
size: few

CDR3: CASRDQGETQYF
DNA: TGTGCCAGCAGGGATCAGGGGGAGACCCAGTACTTC
J: TRBJ2-5
D: .
V: TRBV11-2
size: .

CDR3: CSARATGTNTEAFF
DNA: TGCAGTGCTAGAGCGACCGGAACGAACACTGAAGCTTTCTTT
J: TRBJ1-1
D: .
V: TRBV20-1
size: .

CDR3: CASSQDRGQGGYGYTF
DNA: TGCGCCAGCAGCCAAGATAGAGGACAGGGAGGGTATGGCTACACCTTC
J: TRBJ1-2
D: TRBD1
V: TRBV4-3
size: few

CDR3: CASSTTGKPTEAFF
DNA: TGTGCCAGCAGTACCACAGGGAAACCCACTGAAGCTTTCTTT
J: TRBJ1-1
D: .
V: TRBV2
size: many

CDR3: CSAPRRGPNTEAFF
DNA: TGCAGTGCCCCCAGGCGGGGACCGAACACTGAAGCTTTCTTT
J: TRBJ1-1
D: .
V: TRBV20-1
size: few

CDR3: CASSLANGGIGELFF
DNA: TGCGCCAGCAGCTTGGCCAACGGGGGGATCGGGGAGCTGTTTTTT
J: TRBJ2-2
D: TRBD2
V: TRBV5-1
size: .

CDR3: CASSTSGTSVGNEQFF
DNA: TGCGCCAGCAGCACGTCCGGGACTAGCGTCGGCAATGAGCAGTTCTTC
J: TRBJ2-1
D: TRBD2
V: TRBV5-1
size: few

CDR3: CASSSPSRGEQYF
DNA: TGTGCCAGCAGTTCTCCATCTAGGGGTGAGCAGTACTTC
J: TRBJ2-7
D: .
V: TRBV12-3/TRBV12-4
size: .

CDR3: CASSVGFSGRADYEQYF
DNA: TGTGCCAGCAGCGTAGGATTTAGCGGGAGGGCCGACTACGAGCAGTACTTC
J: TRBJ2-7
D: TRBD2
V: TRBV9
size: few

CDR3: CASTSRRLAGTDTQYF
DNA: TGTGCCAGCACGTCACGGCGACTAGCGGGGACAGATACGCAGTATTTT
J: TRBJ2-3
D: TRBD2
V: TRBV2
size: once

CDR3: CASSLGGQSYEQYF
DNA: TGTGCCAGCAGTTTAGGGGGACAGTCCTACGAGCAGTACTTC
J: TRBJ2-7
D: TRBD1
V: TRBV12-3/TRBV12-4
size: .

CDR3: CASSPRTGIQETQYF
DNA: TGTGCCAGCAGTCCGCGGACAGGGATACAAGAGACCCAGTACTTC
J: TRBJ2-5
D: TRBD1
V: TRBV12-3/TRBV12-4
size: .

CDR3: CASSLDRGLLEQYF
DNA: TGTGCCAGCAGTCTGGACAGGGGGCTTCTCGAGCAGTACTTC
J: TRBJ2-7
D: TRBD1
V: TRBV6-1
size: few

CDR3: CASSDLGQLNTEAFF
DNA: TGTGCCAGCAGTGACTTAGGACAGTTGAACACTGAAGCTTTCTTT
J: TRBJ1-1
D: .
V: TRBV6-4
size: .

CDR3: CSARGEGAQTADGYTF
DNA: TGCAGTGCTAGAGGGGAAGGGGCTCAGACCGCCGATGGCTACACCTTC
J: TRBJ1-2
D: .
V: TRBV20-1
size: many

CDR3: CASSSRGQPYQPQHF
DNA: TGTGCCAGCAGCTCCAGGGGACAGCCTTATCAGCCCCAGCATTTT
J: TRBJ1-5
D: TRBD1
V: TRBV7-3
size: .

CDR3: CSATEGARNEQFF
DNA: TGCAGCGCTACGGAGGGGGCGAGGAATGAGCAGTTCTTC
J: TRBJ2-1
D: .
V: TRBV20-1
size: .